The clone carrying this TCR beta chain was counted a few times. One entry per CDR3 protein, called by TCRdb with MiXCR from the 5' RACE reads. Of approximately 98,000 distinct CDR3 sequences listed, about an eighth are singletons. The entry originates in a study of early T cells in non-severe SARS-CoV-2 infection. Germline V lookup: CDR1 SEHNR, CDR2 FQNEAQ (reference sequence). The CDR3 sequence is 14 residues long. V dropped 4 bases and J dropped 2 bases, with 11 bases sitting between them. Material: whole blood. The chain uses TRBV7-9 and TRBJ1-1, with a possible D match to TRBD1 (6 bases). The TCR originated in an adult who was a healthcare worker with PCR-confirmed SARS-CoV-2 infection or an uninfected control (not recorded which). CDR3 nucleotides: TGTGCCAGCAGCTCGACACAGGGTAACACTGAAGCTTTCTTT. Translation gives CASSSTQGNTEAFF.